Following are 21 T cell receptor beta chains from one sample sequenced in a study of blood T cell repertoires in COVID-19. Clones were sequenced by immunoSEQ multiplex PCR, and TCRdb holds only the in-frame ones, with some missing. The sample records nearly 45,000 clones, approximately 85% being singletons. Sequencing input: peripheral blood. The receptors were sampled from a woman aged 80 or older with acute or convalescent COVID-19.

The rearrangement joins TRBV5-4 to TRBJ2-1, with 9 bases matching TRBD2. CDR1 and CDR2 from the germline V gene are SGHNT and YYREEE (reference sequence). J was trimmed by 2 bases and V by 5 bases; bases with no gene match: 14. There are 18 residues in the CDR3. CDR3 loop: CASSPKGVAGVAYNEQFF. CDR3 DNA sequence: TGTGCCAGCAGTCCGAAGGGGGTAGCGGGAGTAGCCTACAATGAGCAGTTCTTC.

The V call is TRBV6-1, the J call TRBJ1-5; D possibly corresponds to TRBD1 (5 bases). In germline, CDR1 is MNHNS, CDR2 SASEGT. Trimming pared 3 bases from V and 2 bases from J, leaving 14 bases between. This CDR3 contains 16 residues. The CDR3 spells CASSESGGRGNQPQHF. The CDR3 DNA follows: TGTGCCAGCAGTGAGTCCGGGGGAAGGGGCAATCAGCCCCAGCATTTT.

The chain's CDR3 is CASSLGATENTEAFF. The CDR3 DNA is TGTGCCAGCAGCCTGGGGGCGACAGAGAACACTGAAGCTTTCTTT. The chain employs TRBV5-5 and TRBJ1-1, with D maybe TRBD1 (6 bases). The CDR3 is 15 amino acids. The V end was cut by 4 bases, the J end by 1 base, with 14 bases between. Germline CDR1 is SGHKS and CDR2 is YYEKEE (reference sequence).

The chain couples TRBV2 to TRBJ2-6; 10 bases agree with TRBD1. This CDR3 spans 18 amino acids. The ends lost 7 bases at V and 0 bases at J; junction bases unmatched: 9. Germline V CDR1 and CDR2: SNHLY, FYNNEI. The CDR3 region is CASKAWDRGSSGANVLTF. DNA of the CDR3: TGTGCCAGCAAGGCTTGGGACAGGGGAAGCTCTGGGGCCAACGTCCTGACTTTC.

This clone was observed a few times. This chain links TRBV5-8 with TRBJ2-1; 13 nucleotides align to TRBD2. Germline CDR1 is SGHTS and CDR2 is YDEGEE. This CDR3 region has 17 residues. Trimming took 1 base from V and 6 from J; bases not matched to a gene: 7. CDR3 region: CASSLRTSGSYSNEQFF. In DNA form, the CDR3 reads TGTGCCAGCAGCTTGAGGACTAGCGGGAGTTACAGCAATGAGCAGTTCTTC.

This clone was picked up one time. CDR3 loop: CASSLTFSGANVLTF. As DNA, the CDR3 is TGCGCCAGCAGCTTGACTTTTTCTGGGGCCAACGTCCTGACTTTC. J is TRBJ2-6 and V is TRBV5-1, with no clear D. Germline-derived CDR1 and CDR2 are SGHRS and YFSETQ. The germline V and J ends were trimmed by 1 base and 1 base, with 6 bases remaining between them. This CDR3 contains 15 residues.

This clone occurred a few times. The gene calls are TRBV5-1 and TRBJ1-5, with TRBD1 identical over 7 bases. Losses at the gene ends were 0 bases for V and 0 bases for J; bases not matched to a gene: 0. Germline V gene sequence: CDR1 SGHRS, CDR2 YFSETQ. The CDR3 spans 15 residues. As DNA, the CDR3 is TGCGCCAGCAGCTTGGGACAGGGTAGCAATCAGCCCCAGCATTTT. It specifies CASSLGQGSNQPQHF. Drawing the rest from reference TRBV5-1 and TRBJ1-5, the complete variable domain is KAGVTQTPRYLIKTRGQQVTLSCSPISGHRSVSWYQQTPGQGLQFLFEYFSETQRNKGNFPGRFSGRQFSNSRSEMNVSTLELGDSALYLCASSLGQGSNQPQHFGDGTRLSIL.

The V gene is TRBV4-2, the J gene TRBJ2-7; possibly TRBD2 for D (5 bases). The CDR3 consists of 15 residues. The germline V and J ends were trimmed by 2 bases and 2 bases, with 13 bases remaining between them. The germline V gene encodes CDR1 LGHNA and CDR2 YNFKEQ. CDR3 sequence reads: CASSQSSGPPYEQYF. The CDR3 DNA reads TGTGCCAGCAGCCAATCAAGCGGACCCCCCTACGAGCAGTACTTC.

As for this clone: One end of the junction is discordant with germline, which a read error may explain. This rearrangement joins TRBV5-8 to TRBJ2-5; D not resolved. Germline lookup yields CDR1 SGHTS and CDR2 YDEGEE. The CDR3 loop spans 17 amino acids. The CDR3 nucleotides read TGTGCCAGCAGCTTGTTTAATCGGGTCAGAGCAAGAGAGGCCCAGTACTTC. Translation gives CASSLFNRVRAREAQYF.

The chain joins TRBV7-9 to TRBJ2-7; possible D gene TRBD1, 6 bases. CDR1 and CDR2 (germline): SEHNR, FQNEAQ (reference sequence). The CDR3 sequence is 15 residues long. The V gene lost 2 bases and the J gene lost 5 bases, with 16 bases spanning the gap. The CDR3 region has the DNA TGTGCCAGCAGCTTACGACAGGACCGAAGGGACGAGCAGTACTTC. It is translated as CASSLRQDRRDEQYF.

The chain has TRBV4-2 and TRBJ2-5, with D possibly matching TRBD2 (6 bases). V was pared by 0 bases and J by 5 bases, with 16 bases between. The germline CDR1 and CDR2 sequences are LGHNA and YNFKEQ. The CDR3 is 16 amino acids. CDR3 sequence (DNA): TGTGCCAGCAGCCAAGATTCCGGGACTTTGGGGGAGACCCAGTACTTC. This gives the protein CASSQDSGTLGETQYF.

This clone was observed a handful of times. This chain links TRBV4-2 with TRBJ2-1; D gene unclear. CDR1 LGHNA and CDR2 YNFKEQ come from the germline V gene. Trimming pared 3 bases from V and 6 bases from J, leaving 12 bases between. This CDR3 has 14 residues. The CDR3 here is CASSHDRARNEQFF. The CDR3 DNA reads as TGTGCCAGCAGCCATGATAGAGCCCGCAATGAGCAGTTCTTC.

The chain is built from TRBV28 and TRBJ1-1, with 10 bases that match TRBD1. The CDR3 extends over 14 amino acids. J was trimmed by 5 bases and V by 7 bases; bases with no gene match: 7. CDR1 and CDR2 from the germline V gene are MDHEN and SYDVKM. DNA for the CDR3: TGTGCCAGCAAAACGGACAGGGGGTGGACTGAAGCTTTCTTT. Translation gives CASKTDRGWTEAFF.

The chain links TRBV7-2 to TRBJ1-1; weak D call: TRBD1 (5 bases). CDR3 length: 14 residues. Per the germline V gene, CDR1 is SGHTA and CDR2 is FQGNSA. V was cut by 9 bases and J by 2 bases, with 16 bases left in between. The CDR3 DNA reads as TGTGCCAGTGGGGCGGCGACAGCAAACACTGAAGCTTTCTTT. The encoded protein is CASGAATANTEAFF.

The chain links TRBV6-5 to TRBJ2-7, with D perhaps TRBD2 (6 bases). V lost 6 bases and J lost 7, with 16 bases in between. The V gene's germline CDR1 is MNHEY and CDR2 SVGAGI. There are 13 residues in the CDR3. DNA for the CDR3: TGTGCCAGCAGGTTCCGGGAGAAGGAGGAGCAGTACTTC. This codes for CASRFREKEEQYF.

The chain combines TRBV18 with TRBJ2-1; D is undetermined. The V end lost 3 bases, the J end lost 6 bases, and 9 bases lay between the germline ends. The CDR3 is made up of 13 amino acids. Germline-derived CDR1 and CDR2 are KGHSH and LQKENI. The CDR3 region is CASSPPVPNEQFF. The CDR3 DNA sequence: TGTGCCAGCTCACCCCCCGTCCCCAATGAGCAGTTCTTC. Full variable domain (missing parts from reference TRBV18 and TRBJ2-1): NAGVMQNPRHLVRRRGQEARLRCSPMKGHSHVYWYRQLPEEGLKFMVYLQKENIIDESGMPKERFSAEFPKEGPSILRIQQVVRGDSAAYFCASSPPVPNEQFFGPGTRLTVL.

The CDR3 loop reads CASSIGALAGETQYF. CDR3 coding DNA: TGTGCCAGTAGTATAGGGGCGCTAGCAGGAGAGACCCAGTACTTC. The chain recombines TRBV19 with TRBJ2-5, with D perhaps TRBD2 (5 bases). The CDR3 consists of 15 residues. Germline-derived CDR1 and CDR2 are LNHDA and SQIVND (reference sequence). V was shortened by 1 base and J by 4 bases, with 13 bases between the two germline ends. Together with reference TRBV19 and TRBJ2-5, the CDR3 gives the full variable domain: DGGITQSPKYLFRKEGQNVTLSCEQNLNHDAMYWYRQDPGQGLRLIYYSQIVNDFQKGDIAEGYSVSREKKESFPLTVTSAQKNPTAFYLCASSIGALAGETQYFGPGTRLLVL.

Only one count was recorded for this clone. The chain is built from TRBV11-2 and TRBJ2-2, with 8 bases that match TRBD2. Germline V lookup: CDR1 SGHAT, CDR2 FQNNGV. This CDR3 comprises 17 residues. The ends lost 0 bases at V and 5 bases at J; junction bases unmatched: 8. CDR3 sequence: CASSLDGLALGTGELFF. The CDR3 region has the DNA TGTGCCAGCAGCTTAGATGGACTAGCTCTTGGGACCGGGGAGCTGTTTTTT.

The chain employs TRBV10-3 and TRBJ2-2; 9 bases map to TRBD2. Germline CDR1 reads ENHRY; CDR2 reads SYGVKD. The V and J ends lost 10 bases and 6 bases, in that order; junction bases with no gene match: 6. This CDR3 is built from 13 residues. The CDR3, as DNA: TGTGCCACCCGGACTAGCGTTCCCGGGGAGCTGTTTTTT. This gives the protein CATRTSVPGELFF.

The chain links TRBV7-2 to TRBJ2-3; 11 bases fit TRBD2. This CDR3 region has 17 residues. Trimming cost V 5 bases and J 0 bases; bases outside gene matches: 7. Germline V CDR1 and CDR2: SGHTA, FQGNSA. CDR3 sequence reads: CASSNPWTSGSTDTQYF. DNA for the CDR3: TGTGCCAGCAGCAACCCTTGGACTAGCGGGAGCACAGATACGCAGTATTTT. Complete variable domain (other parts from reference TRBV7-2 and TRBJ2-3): GAGVSQSPSNKVTEKGKDVELRCDPISGHTALYWYRQSLGQGLEFLIYFQGNSAPDKSGLPSDRFSAERTGGSVSTLTIQRTQQEDSAVYLCASSNPWTSGSTDTQYFGPGTRLTVL.

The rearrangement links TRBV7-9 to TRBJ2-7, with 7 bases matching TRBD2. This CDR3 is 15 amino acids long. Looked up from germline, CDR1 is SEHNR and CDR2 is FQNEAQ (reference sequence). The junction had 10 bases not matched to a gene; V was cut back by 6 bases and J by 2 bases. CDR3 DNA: TGTGCCAGCAGGGCCAGGGATGCGGGAGCCTACGAGCAGTACTTC. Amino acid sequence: CASRARDAGAYEQYF.